The clone carrying this T cell receptor beta chain appeared many times. Per the germline V gene, CDR1 is MDHEN and CDR2 is SYDVKM. The CDR3 spans 16 residues. V was clipped by 1 base and J by 6 bases, with 15 bases between them. Construction of the TCRbeta library involved unique molecular identifiers. TCRdb passed the PCR reads through MiXCR, listing each CDR3 protein once. Counted here are fewer than 130,000 distinct CDR3 sequences, approximately 10% occurring once; the ten biggest clones make up around 8.2%. The data derive from a study of T-cell reconstitution after alpha-beta-depleted transplantation in children.

This chain links TRBV28 with TRBJ2-2; weak D call: TRBD1 (6 bases). This specimen was PBMCs from the stem cell graft donor, taken from the stem cell graft. This TCR came from a human donor who donated a stem cell graft to a child with acute lymphoblastic leukemia. The CDR3 loop reads CASSLFSGEMAGELFF. CDR3 nucleotide sequence: TGTGCCAGCAGTTTATTTTCAGGGGAGATGGCCGGGGAGCTGTTTTTT.